This T cell receptor beta chain was sequenced for a study of shared clonotypes between healthy human individuals. Study-wide background: Those who served as donors were a couple of women and three men between the ages of 18 and 49.

Study outcomes and limitations: The study found lower generation probabilities in non-shared clonotypes than in those shared by all four donors.

Data came from immunoSEQ multiplex PCR; TCRdb stores just in-frame clones and leaves some out. This sample has approximately 2.4 million clones; roughly 95% occur once, and the top ten carry 0.1% to 0.15%. V was pared by 6 bases and J by 1 base, with 2 bases of the junction left unmatched. The length of the CDR3 is 14 residues. Germline CDR1 ENHRY, CDR2 SYGVKD. About this clone: Its antigen is unknown.

The sequencing input was naive CD4+ T cells sorted from blood. Indicated subset: CD45RA+ positively selected. The chain combines TRBV10-3 with TRBJ2-5; TRBD2 matches at 10 bases. This clonotype was sampled from a man between 18 and 29 years old in good health. For the CDR3, the DNA is TGTGCCATCAGCCAGCGGGAGGGCCAAGAGACCCAGTACTTC. Translation: CAISQREGQETQYF.